This T cell receptor (beta chain) was found in a study of patients and donors after allogeneic stem cell transplantation. CDR3 size: 17 residues. Germline V CDR1 and CDR2: SGHTA, FQGNSA. V was pared by 0 bases and J by 3 bases, with 7 bases of the junction left unmatched. TCRdb fed the RT-PCR reads into MiXCR, producing one record per CDR3 protein. This table holds 400,000 to 500,000 distinct CDR3 sequences, approximately 16% found once. The TCR comes from a human donor who was either an allogeneic HSCT recipient or a stem cell or donor lymphocyte infusion donor (not recorded which). It is not recorded whose cells these are; they may come from a transplant donor. The material sequenced was blood, either unsorted or a sorted T cell fraction (not recorded which). V is TRBV7-2 and J is TRBJ2-7; 11 positions agree with TRBD2. The CDR3, as DNA: TGTGCCAGCAGCTTAGCTGAGGCTAGCGGGGGGATCTACGAGCAGTACTTC. This gives the protein CASSLAEASGGIYEQYF.